This TCR beta chain originates from a study of OX40 agonist ivuxolimab in advanced cancers. Study as a whole: The study treated patients with ivuxolimab, an agonistic anti-OX40 (CD134) antibody.

Study-wide results and limits: The study found among the lowest clonal expansion in partial responders at 0.1-3.0 mg/kg. Among expanded peripheral T cells, antigen specificity went undetermined.

V was clipped by 4 bases and J by 4 bases; unmatched bases: 9. The germline gives CDR1 MNHEY, CDR2 SVGAGI. The CDR3 length is 16 residues. Samples were taken at baseline and on day 1 of cycles 4 and 7. Profiling relied on immunoSEQ multiplex PCR, and the TCRdb table lists in-frame clones only, not all of them. The table has about 92,000 clones, about 84% seen once; the top ten hold approximately 6.3%. Concerning this clone: Its antigen is currently unknown.

The sequence derives from an adult with an advanced solid tumor such as melanoma, head and neck, liver or kidney cancer. The V and J genes are TRBV6-5 and TRBJ2-7; 11 bases align to TRBD2. The input for sequencing was CD4+ or CD8+ T cells sorted from blood, taken in a trial of the OX40 agonist ivuxolimab. In DNA, the CDR3 is TGTGCCAGCAGTTCCCCCTCGGGGACTAGCGGATACGAGCAGTACTTC. This sequence encodes CASSSPSGTSGYEQYF.